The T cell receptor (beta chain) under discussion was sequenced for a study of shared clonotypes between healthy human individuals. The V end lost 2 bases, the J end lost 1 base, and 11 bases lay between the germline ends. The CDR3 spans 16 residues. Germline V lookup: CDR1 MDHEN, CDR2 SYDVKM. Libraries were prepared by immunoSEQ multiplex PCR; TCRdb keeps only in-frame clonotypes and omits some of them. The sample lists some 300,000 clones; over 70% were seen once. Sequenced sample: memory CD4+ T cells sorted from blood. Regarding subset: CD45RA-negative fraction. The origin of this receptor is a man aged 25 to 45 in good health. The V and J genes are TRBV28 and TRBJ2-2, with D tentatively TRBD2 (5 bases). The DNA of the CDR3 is TGTGCCAGCAGTTTACGGCTAGCTCTGAACACCGGGGAGCTGTTTTTT. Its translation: CASSLRLALNTGELFF.